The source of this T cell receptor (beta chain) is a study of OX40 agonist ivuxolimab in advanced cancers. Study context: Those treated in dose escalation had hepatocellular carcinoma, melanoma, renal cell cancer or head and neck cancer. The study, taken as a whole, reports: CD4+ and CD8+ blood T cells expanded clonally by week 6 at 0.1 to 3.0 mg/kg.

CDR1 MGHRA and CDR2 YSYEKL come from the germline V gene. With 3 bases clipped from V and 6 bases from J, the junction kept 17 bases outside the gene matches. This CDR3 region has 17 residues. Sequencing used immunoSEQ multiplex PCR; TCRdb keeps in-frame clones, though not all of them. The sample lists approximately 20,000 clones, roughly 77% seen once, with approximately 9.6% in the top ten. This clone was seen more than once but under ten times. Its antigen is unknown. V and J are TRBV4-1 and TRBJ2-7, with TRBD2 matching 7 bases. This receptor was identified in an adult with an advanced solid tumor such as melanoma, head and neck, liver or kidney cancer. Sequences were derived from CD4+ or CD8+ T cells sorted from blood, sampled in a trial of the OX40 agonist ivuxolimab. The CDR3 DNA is TGCGCCAGCAGCCAGGTTGACATGGGACTACGGAGTGCCGAGCAGTACTTC. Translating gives CASSQVDMGLRSAEQYF.